The 10 T cell receptor beta chains given below trace back to one sample, sequenced in a study of spatial heterogeneity in lung cancer. MiXCR was run by TCRdb on the 5' RACE reads, yielding one entry per CDR3 protein. Of tens of thousands of distinct CDR3 sequences in the sample, 7% were seen once. Time point of the sample: sample taken at primary tumor resection. The sample consisted of PBMCs, taken at surgery. These receptors came from a male donor with early-stage non-small cell lung cancer.

The genes are TRBV5-1 and TRBJ2-7; D is unresolved. This CDR3 is built from 13 residues. The germline CDR1 and CDR2 sequences are SGHRS and YFSETQ. V shed 7 bases and J shed 3 bases, with 14 bases lying between them. CDR3 coding DNA: TGCGCCAGCTCCAGTGGTGGCAACTACGAGCAGTACTTC. This codes for CASSSGGNYEQYF. Drawing the rest from reference TRBV5-1 and TRBJ2-7, the complete variable domain is KAGVTQTPRYLIKTRGQQVTLSCSPISGHRSVSWYQQTPGQGLQFLFEYFSETQRNKGNFPGRFSGRQFSNSRSEMNVSTLELGDSALYLCASSSGGNYEQYFGPGTRLTVT.

Ten or more counts support this clonotype. The CDR3 coding sequence is TGTGCCAGCAGTTTTCCAGGGGGCGCTGGCTACACCTTC. It encodes CASSFPGGAGYTF. The chain carries TRBV27 and TRBJ1-2, with TRBD1 matching over 8 bases. This CDR3 region has 13 residues. Germline V gives CDR1 MNHEY, CDR2 SMNVEV (reference sequence). With 3 bases clipped from V and 7 bases from J, the junction kept 4 bases outside the gene matches.

This clonotype has at least ten counts. The rearrangement uses TRBV7-6 and TRBJ2-2; TRBD2 matches 10 bases. V lost 4 bases to trimming and J lost 4 bases; unmatched junction nucleotides: 3. The CDR3 extends over 15 amino acids. Germline V gives CDR1 SGHVS, CDR2 FNYEAQ. The CDR3 bases are TGTGCCAGCAGCTCGGAGCGGGGGGGCACCGGGGAGCTGTTTTTT. This translates into CASSSERGGTGELFF. The whole variable domain, remainder taken from reference TRBV7-6 and TRBJ2-2, is GAGVSQSPRYKVTKRGQDVALRCDPISGHVSLYWYRQALGQGPEFLTYFNYEAQQDKSGLPNDRFSAERPEGSISTLTIQRTEQRDSAMYRCASSSERGGTGELFFGEGSRLTVL.

This clonotype has at least ten counts. V gene TRBV20-1 combines with J gene TRBJ2-6; D unresolved. Trimming took 0 bases from V and 5 from J, leaving 14 bases between them. The CDR3 covers 16 residues. In germline, CDR1 is DFQATT, CDR2 SNEGSKA (reference sequence). The CDR3 region has the DNA TGCAGTGCTAGAGATGTGGGAAGAGATAGGGCCAACGTCCTGACTTTC. Amino acids: CSARDVGRDRANVLTF.

The table lists this clonotype with many counts. The genes are TRBV20-1 and TRBJ1-6, with TRBD1 matching 7 bases. Germline CDR1 reads DFQATT; CDR2 reads SNEGSKA (reference sequence). The CDR3 runs 14 residues. The V segment lost 6 bases and the J segment 7 bases; nucleotides outside the gene matches: 9. This CDR3 reads CSARDRKDNSPLHF. The CDR3 DNA reads TGCAGTGCCCGGGACAGAAAAGACAATTCACCCCTCCACTTT.

This chain's CDR3 is CASRRRAGIPTSNTGELFF. CDR3 coding DNA: TGTGCCAGCAGACGAAGGGCCGGCATACCAACTTCGAACACCGGGGAGCTGTTTTTT. The chain joins TRBV3-1 to TRBJ2-2; D remains ambiguous. Per germline, CDR1 LGHDT and CDR2 YNNKEL (reference sequence). The CDR3 extends over 19 amino acids. The germline V and J ends were trimmed by 6 bases and 0 bases, with 23 bases remaining between them.

This clonotype came up a few times. This chain connects TRBV28 to TRBJ1-1; D may be TRBD1 (5 bases). Deletions cut 4 bases from V and 4 bases from J, with 10 bases between. CDR3 length: 13 residues. The germline CDR1 and CDR2 sequences are MDHEN and SYDVKM. CDR3 bases: TGTGCCAGCAGTTGGGGGGAGGGCACTGAAGCTTTCTTT. Translation gives CASSWGEGTEAFF.

This clonotype was counted at least ten times. The rearrangement joins TRBV20-1 to TRBJ1-1; D not certain. The CDR3 sequence is 11 residues long. CDR1 is DFQATT and CDR2 is SNEGSKA in the germline V gene (reference sequence). V lost 5 bases to trimming and J lost 5 bases, with 9 bases between them. The CDR3 reads CSAWVRTEAFF. In nucleotides, the CDR3 is TGCAGTGCTTGGGTTAGGACTGAAGCTTTCTTT.

There are many counts of this clonotype. This chain connects TRBV10-3 to TRBJ1-4; 7 bases map to TRBD1. Germline V gene data show CDR1 as ENHRY and CDR2 as SYGVKD. J gave up 8 bases and V 8 bases, and 8 bases lay outside the gene matches. CDR3 length: 13 amino acids. The CDR3, as DNA: TGTGCCATCCGTGGACAGGAAAACGAAAAACTGTTTTTT. It codes for CAIRGQENEKLFF.

The chain links TRBV20-1 to TRBJ1-4; TRBD1 matches at 8 bases. After removal of 5 bases from V and 10 bases from J, the junction contained 15 bases not matched to a gene. The CDR3 runs 15 residues. CDR1 DFQATT and CDR2 SNEGSKA come from the germline V gene (reference sequence). The CDR3 loop reads CSAAHRAGGRGKLFF. CDR3 DNA sequence: TGCAGTGCTGCCCACCGGGCAGGGGGCAGAGGAAAACTGTTTTTT.